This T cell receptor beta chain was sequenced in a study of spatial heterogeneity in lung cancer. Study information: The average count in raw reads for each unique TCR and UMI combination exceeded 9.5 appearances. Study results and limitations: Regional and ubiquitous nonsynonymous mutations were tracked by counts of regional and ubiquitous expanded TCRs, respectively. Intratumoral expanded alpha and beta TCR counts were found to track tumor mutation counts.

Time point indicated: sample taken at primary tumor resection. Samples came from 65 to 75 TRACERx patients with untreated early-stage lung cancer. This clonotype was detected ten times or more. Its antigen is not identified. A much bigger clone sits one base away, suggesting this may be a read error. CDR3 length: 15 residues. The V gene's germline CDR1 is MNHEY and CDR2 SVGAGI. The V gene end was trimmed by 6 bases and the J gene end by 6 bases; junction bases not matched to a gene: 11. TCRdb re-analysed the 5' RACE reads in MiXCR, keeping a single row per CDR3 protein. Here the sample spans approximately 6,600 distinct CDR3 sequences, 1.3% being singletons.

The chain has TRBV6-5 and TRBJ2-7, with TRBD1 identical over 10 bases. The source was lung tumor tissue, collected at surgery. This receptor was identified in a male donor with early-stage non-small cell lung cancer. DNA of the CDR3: TGTGCCAGCAGCCCGGGACAGGGGTGCGGGGGCGAGCAGTACTTC. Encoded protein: CASSPGQGCGGEQYF.